This T cell receptor (beta chain) was retrieved from a study of blood T cell repertoires in COVID-19. In the study overall: Sources were T cells, B-cell-depleted T cells, or PBMCs; the material itself was cDNA or gDNA.

This clone was observed a handful of times. As handled by the study authors: Reference gene primer amplification gave nucleated cell count estimates. The method was immunoSEQ multiplex PCR; TCRdb's version includes in-frame clones alone and lacks a portion of them. D and trimming were read from the DNA, whereas the V and J calls and clone size are those reported in that table. Counted here are 90,000 or so clones, about 91% occurring once; the ten biggest clones make up around 0.47%. Germline V gene lookup returns CDR1 MNHEY and CDR2 SMNVEV (reference sequence). Trimming stripped 2 bases from V and 8 bases from J, with 15 bases between. This CDR3 is built from 14 residues.

The sequence came from a man in his sixties with acute or convalescent COVID-19. V gene TRBV27 combines with J gene TRBJ1-2, with D possibly being TRBD1 (6 bases). What was sequenced was peripheral blood. The CDR3 here is CASSLGSDREGYTF. The CDR3 nucleotides are TGTGCCAGCAGTTTAGGATCGGACAGAGAGGGCTACACCTTC.